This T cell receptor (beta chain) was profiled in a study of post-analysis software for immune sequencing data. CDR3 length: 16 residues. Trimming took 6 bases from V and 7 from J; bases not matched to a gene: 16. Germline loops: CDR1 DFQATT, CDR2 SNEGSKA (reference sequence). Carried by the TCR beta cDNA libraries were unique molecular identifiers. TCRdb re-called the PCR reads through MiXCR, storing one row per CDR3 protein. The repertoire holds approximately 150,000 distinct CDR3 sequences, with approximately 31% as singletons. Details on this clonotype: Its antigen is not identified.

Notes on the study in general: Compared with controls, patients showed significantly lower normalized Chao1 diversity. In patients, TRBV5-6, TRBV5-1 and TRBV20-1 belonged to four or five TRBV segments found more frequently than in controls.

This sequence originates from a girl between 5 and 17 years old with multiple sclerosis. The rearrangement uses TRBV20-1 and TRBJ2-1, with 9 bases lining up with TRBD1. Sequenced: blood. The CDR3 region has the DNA TGCAGTGCCAATTTCCCGGGACAGGGAAGGAGAAATGAGCAGTTCTTC. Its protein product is CSANFPGQGRRNEQFF.